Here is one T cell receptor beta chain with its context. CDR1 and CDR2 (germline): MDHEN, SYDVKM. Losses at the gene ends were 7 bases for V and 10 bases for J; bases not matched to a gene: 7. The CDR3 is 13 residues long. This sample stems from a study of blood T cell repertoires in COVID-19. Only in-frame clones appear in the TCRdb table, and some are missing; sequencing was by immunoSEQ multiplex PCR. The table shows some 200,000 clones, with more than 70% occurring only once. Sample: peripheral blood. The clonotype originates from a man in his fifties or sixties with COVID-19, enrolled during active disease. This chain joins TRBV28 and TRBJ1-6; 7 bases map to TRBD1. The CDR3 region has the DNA TGTGCCAGCAATCCTACAGGGGAGTCACCCCTCCACTTT. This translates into CASNPTGESPLHF.